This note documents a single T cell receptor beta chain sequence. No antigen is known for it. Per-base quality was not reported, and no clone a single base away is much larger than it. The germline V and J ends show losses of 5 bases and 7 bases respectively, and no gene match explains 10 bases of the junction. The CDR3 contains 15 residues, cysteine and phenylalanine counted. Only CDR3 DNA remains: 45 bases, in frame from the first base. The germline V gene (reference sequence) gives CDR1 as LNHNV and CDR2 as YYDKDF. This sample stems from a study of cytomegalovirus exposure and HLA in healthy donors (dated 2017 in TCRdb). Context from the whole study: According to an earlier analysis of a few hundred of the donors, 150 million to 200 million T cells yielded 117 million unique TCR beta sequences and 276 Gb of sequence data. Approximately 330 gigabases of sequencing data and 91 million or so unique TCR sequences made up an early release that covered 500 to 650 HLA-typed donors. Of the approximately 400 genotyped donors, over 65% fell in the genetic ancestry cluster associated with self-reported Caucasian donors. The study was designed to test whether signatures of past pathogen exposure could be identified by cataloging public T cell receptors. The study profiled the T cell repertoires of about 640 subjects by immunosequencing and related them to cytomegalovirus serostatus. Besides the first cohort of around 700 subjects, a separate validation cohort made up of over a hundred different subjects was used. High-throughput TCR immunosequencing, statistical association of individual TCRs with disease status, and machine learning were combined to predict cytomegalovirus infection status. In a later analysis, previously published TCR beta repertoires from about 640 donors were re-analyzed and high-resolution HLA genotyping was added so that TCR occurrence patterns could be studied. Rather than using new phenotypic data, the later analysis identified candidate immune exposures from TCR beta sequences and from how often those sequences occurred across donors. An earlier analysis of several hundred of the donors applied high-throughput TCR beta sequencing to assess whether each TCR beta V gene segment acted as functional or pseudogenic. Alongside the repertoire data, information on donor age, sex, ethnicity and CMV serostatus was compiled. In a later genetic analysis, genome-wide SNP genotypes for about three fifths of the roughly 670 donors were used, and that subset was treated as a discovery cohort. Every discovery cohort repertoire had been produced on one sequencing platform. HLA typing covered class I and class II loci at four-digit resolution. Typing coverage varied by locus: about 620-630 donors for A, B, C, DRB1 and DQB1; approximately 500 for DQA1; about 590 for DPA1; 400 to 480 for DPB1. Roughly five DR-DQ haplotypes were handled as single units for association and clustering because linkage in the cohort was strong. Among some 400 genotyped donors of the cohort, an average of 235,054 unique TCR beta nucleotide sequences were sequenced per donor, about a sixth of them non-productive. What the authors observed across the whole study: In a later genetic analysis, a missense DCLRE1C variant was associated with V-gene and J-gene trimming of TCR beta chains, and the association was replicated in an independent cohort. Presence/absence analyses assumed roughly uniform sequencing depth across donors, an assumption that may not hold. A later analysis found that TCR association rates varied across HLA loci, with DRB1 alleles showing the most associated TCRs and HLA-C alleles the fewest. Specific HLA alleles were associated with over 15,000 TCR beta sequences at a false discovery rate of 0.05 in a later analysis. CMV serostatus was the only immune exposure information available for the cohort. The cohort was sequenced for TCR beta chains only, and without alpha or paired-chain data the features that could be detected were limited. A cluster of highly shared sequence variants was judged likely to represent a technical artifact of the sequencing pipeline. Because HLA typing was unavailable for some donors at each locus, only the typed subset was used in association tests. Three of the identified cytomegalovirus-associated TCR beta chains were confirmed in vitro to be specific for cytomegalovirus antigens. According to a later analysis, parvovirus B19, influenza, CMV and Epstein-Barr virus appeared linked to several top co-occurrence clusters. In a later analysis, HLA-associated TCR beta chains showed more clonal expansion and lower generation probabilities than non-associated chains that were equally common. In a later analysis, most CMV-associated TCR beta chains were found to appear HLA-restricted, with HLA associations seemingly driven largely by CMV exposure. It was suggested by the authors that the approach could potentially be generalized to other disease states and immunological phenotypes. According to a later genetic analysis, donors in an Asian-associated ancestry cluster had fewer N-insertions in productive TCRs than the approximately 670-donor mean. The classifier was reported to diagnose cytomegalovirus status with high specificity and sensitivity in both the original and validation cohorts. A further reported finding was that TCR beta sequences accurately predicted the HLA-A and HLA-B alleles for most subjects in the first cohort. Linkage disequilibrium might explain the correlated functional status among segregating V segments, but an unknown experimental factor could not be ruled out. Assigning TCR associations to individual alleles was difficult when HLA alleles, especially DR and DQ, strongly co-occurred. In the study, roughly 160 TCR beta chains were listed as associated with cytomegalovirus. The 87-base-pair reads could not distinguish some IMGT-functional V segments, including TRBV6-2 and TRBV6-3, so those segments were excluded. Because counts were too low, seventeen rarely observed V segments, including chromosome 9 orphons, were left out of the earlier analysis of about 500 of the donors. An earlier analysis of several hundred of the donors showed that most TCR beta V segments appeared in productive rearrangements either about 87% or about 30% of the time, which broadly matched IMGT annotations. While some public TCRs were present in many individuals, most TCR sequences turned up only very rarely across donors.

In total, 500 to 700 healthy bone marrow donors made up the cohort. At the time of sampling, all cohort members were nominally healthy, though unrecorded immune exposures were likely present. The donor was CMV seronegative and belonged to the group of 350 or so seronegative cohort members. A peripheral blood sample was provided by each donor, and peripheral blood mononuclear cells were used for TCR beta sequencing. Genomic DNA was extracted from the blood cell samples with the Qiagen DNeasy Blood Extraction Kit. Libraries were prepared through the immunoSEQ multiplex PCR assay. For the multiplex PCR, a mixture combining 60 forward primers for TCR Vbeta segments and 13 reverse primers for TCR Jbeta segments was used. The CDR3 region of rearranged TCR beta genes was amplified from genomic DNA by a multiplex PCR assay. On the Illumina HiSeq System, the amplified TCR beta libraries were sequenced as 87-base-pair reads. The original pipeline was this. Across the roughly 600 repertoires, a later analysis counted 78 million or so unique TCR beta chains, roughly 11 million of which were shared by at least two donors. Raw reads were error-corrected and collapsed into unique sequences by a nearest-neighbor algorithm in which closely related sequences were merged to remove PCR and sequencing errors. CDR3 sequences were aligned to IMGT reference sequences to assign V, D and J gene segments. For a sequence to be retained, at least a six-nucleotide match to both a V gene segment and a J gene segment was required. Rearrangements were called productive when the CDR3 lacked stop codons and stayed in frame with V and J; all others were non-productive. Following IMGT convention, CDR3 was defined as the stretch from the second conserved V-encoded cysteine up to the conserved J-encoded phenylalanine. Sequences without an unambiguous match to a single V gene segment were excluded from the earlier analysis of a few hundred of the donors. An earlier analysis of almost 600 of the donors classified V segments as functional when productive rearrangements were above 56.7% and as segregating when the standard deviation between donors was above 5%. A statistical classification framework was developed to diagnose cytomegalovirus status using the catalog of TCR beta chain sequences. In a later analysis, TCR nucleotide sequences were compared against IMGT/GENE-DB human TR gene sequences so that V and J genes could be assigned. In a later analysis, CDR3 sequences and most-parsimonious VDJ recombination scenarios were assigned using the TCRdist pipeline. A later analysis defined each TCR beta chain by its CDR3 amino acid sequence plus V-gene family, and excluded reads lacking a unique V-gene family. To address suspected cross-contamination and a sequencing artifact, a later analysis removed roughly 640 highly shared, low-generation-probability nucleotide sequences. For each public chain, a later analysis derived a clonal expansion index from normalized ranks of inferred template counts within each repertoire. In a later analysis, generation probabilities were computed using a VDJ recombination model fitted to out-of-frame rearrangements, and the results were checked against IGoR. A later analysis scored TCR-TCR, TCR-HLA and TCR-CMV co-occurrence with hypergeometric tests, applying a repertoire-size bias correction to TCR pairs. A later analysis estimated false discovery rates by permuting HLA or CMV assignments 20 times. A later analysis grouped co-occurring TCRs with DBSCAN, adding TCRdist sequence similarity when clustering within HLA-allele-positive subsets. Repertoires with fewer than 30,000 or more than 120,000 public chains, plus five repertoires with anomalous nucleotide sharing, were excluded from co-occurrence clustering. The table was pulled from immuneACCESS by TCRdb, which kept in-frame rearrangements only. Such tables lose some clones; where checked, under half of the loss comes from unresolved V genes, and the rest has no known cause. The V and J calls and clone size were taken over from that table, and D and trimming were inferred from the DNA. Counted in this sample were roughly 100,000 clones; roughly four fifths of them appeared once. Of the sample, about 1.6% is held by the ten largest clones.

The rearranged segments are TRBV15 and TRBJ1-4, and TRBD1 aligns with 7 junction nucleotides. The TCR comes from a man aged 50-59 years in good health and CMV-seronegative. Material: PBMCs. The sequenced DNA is TGTGCCACCAGCTTGCGACCCGCAGGGGGTGAAAAACTGTTTTTT. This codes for CATSLRPAGGEKLFF.